The 13 T cell receptor beta chains presented below share a single source sample, sequenced in a study of blood T cell repertoires in COVID-19. Method: immunoSEQ multiplex PCR; TCRdb's copy keeps in-frame clones and lacks some. The repertoire consists of approximately 70,000 clones, with roughly nine tenths occurring once and the leading ten covering just over 2.5%. Sample: peripheral blood. These receptors all stem from a man in his forties or fifties with COVID-19, enrolled during active disease.

This clone was counted only a few times. The chain recombines TRBV11-2 with TRBJ2-1; TRBD2 aligns across 7 bases. This CDR3 is 14 amino acids long. V was clipped by 0 bases and J by 6 bases; unmatched bases: 2. Looked up from germline, CDR1 is SGHAT and CDR2 is FQNNGV. The CDR3 loop is CASSLDRGSNEQFF. The DNA of the CDR3 is TGTGCCAGCAGCTTAGACCGCGGGAGCAATGAGCAGTTCTTC. The variable domain in full, completed from reference TRBV11-2 and TRBJ2-1, reads EAGVAQSPRYKIIEKRQSVAFWCNPISGHATLYWYQQILGQGPKLLIQFQNNGVVDDSQLPKDRFSAERLKGVDSTLKIQPAKLEDSAVYLCASSLDRGSNEQFFGPGTRLTVL.

V is TRBV18 and J is TRBJ1-3; tentative D call: TRBD1 (5 bases). Trimming shortened V by 3 bases and J by 8 bases, and 11 bases separated the two germline ends. CDR3 length: 13 residues. Germline V CDR1 and CDR2: KGHSH, LQKENI. This CDR3 is CASSPRGEDTIYF. For the CDR3, the DNA is TGTGCCAGCTCACCTCGGGGGGAAGACACCATATATTTT.

The chain links TRBV14 to TRBJ2-1, with TRBD2 matching 12 bases. The CDR3 consists of 15 residues. CDR1 and CDR2 (germline): SGHDN, FVKESK. With V trimmed by 4 bases and J by 4 bases, 2 bases remained unmatched. In DNA, the CDR3 is TGTGCCAGCAGCCGAGGACTAGCGGGATACAATGAGCAGTTCTTC. Its translation: CASSRGLAGYNEQFF.

The chain carries TRBV29-1 and TRBJ1-1; 7 nucleotides line up with TRBD1. Looked up from germline, CDR1 is SQVTM and CDR2 is ANQGSEA. The CDR3 contains 13 residues. The V and J ends lost 6 bases and 7 bases, in that order; junction bases with no gene match: 11. CDR3: CSVLVTGFGEAFF. Written as DNA, the CDR3 is TGCAGCGTGCTTGTGACAGGGTTCGGTGAAGCTTTCTTT.

The chain combines TRBV5-6 with TRBJ2-3; TRBD1 matches at 7 bases. The CDR3 extends over 14 amino acids. After removal of 4 bases from V and 2 bases from J, the junction contained 4 bases not matched to a gene. Germline V lookup: CDR1 SGHDT, CDR2 YYEEEE. Written as DNA, the CDR3 is TGTGCCAGCAGCACCGGGACAGTCACAGATACGCAGTATTTT. Protein sequence: CASSTGTVTDTQYF.

The J gene is TRBJ2-1, the V gene TRBV18; tentative D call: TRBD2 (6 bases). Germline CDR1 reads KGHSH; CDR2 reads LQKENI. The CDR3 runs 16 residues. V lost 3 bases and J lost 0, with 12 bases in between. The CDR3 DNA sequence: TGTGCCAGCTCACCTTGGTTCGGGAGCTCCTACAATGAGCAGTTCTTC. Its protein product is CASSPWFGSSYNEQFF.

Regarding this clone: Additional DNA sequences in this sample encode the identical CDR3. The chain links TRBV9 to TRBJ2-1; 9 bases agree with TRBD2. Trimming cost V 3 bases and J 0 bases; bases outside gene matches: 1. Germline V gene lookup returns CDR1 SGDLS and CDR2 YYNGEE. CDR3 length equals 15 residues. The CDR3 bases are TGTGCCAGCAGCGGTAGCGGGAGCTCCTACAATGAGCAGTTCTTC. Translated, it gives CASSGSGSSYNEQFF.

The chain is built from TRBV5-1 and TRBJ2-3; 11 bases map to TRBD2. Germline trimming cut 3 bases from V and 1 base from J; bases unmatched to any gene: 1. The CDR3 contains 15 residues. Per the germline V gene, CDR1 is SGHRS and CDR2 is YFSETQ. CDR3 DNA sequence: TGCGCCAGCAGCTCACTAGCGGGGGGCACAGATACGCAGTATTTT. It translates to CASSSLAGGTDTQYF.

This sequence joins TRBV2 and TRBJ2-7, with D uncertain. The germline V and J ends were trimmed by 3 bases and 4 bases, with 10 bases remaining between them. Germline V gene lookup returns CDR1 SNHLY and CDR2 FYNNEI. The CDR3 runs 13 residues. The CDR3 region is CASSDTVYYEQYF. In DNA, the CDR3 is TGTGCCAGCAGTGATACGGTTTATTACGAGCAGTACTTC.

The chain has TRBV4-1 and TRBJ2-3; no clear D gene. From germline, CDR1 is MGHRA and CDR2 YSYEKL. This CDR3 comprises 13 residues. Deletions cut 0 bases from V and 7 bases from J, with 8 bases between. The DNA for the CDR3 is TGCGCCAGCAGCCAAGAATATGACAATACGCAGTATTTT. The encoded protein is CASSQEYDNTQYF.

This rearrangement joins TRBV9 to TRBJ2-5; D gene ambiguous. Trimming pared 1 base from V and 1 base from J, leaving 8 bases between. Germline-derived CDR1 and CDR2 are SGDLS and YYNGEE. The CDR3 is made up of 14 amino acids. The CDR3, as DNA: TGTGCCAGCAGCGTAAGCCTGAGCCAAGAGACCCAGTACTTC. Its translation: CASSVSLSQETQYF.

V gene TRBV5-1 combines with J gene TRBJ1-1, with D unresolved. Trimming took off 0 bases at V and 3 bases at J, with 12 bases between the two ends. CDR3 size: 15 residues. Germline CDR1 and CDR2: SGHRS and YFSETQ. In nucleotides, the CDR3 is TGCGCCAGCAGCTTGGTTCTTGCAGATTACACTGAAGCTTTCTTT. This codes for CASSLVLADYTEAFF.

The chain recombines TRBV7-3 with TRBJ2-3; 8 bases match TRBD1. V was pared by 6 bases and J by 0 bases, with 5 bases of the junction left unmatched. The CDR3 runs 15 residues. The germline V gene encodes CDR1 SGHTA and CDR2 FQGTGA. The CDR3 DNA reads as TGTGCCAGCAGTAGACAGGGGTGGAGCACAGATACGCAGTATTTT. Residues: CASSRQGWSTDTQYF.